These 12 T cell receptor beta chains share one sample of origin, sequenced in a study of identical twins. Via MiXCR, TCRdb re-called the 5' RACE reads, giving one row per CDR3 protein. The sample includes roughly 220,000 distinct CDR3 sequences, under 8.5% of them seen just once. These data also formed part of another study, on T cells expressing NK-cell markers.

Sequenced input: CD8+ T cells sorted from blood. The receptors derive from a woman aged 18-29 years in good health.

This rearrangement joins TRBV9 to TRBJ2-1, with 7 positions matching TRBD2. This CDR3 is 13 amino acids long. The junction had 4 bases not matched to a gene; V was cut back by 0 bases and J by 10 bases. Germline CDR1 is SGDLS and CDR2 is YYNGEE. The CDR3 sequence is CASSVAPLAEQFF. Written as DNA, the CDR3 is TGTGCCAGCAGCGTAGCCCCACTAGCGGAGCAGTTCTTC.

This clonotype was recorded at least ten times. This sequence joins TRBV4-3 and TRBJ2-7, with 7 bases matching TRBD1. The V and J ends lost 0 bases and 4 bases, in that order; junction bases with no gene match: 6. CDR1 LGHNA and CDR2 YSLEER come from the germline V gene. The length of the CDR3 is 15 residues. This CDR3 reads CASSQDPGTAYEQYF. The CDR3 bases are TGCGCCAGCAGCCAAGACCCTGGGACAGCTTACGAGCAGTACTTC.

The chain has TRBV27 and TRBJ1-1; 8 bases fit TRBD1. Looked up from germline, CDR1 is MNHEY and CDR2 is SMNVEV (reference sequence). This CDR3 has 18 residues. J lost 1 base, V lost 2 bases, and 12 bases had no gene match. The CDR3 region is CASSLAPYRDRSNTEAFF. In DNA, the CDR3 is TGTGCCAGCAGTTTAGCGCCTTACCGGGACAGGTCGAACACTGAAGCTTTCTTT.

This clonotype was seen repeatedly, ten times or more. This chain joins TRBV12-3 or TRBV12-4 and TRBJ2-1; no clear D. This CDR3 spans 13 amino acids. Trimming cost V 5 bases and J 2 bases, with 7 bases left between them. CDR3 sequence (DNA): TGTGCCAGCAGTATCGACACCTACAATGAGCAGTTCTTC. Protein: CASSIDTYNEQFF.

This clonotype has more than one count but fewer than ten. The chain employs TRBV30 and TRBJ2-1; 7 nucleotides line up with TRBD1. The CDR3 is made up of 15 amino acids. Germline V gene sequence: CDR1 GTSNPN, CDR2 SVGIG (reference sequence). Germline trimming cut 3 bases from V and 4 bases from J; bases unmatched to any gene: 9. CDR3 in amino acids: CAWRGVQGRYNEQFF. The CDR3 bases are TGTGCCTGGAGGGGGGTACAGGGGCGATACAATGAGCAGTTCTTC.

This clonotype was counted a single time. This chain uses TRBV7-6 with TRBJ2-1, with unresolved D. The V gene's germline CDR1 is SGHVS and CDR2 FNYEAQ. V lost 1 base and J 6 bases, leaving 4 bases between the germline ends. The CDR3 runs 12 residues. CDR3 nucleotides: TGTGCCAGCAGCTTAGTTGTCAATGAGCAGTTCTTC. It translates to CASSLVVNEQFF. Variable domain in full (rest from reference TRBV7-6 and TRBJ2-1): GAGVSQSPRYKVTKRGQDVALRCDPISGHVSLYWYRQALGQGPEFLTYFNYEAQQDKSGLPNDRFSAERPEGSISTLTIQRTEQRDSAMYRCASSLVVNEQFFGPGTRLTVL.

This sequence joins TRBV5-6 and TRBJ2-1; TRBD1 agrees at 8 bases. CDR1 is SGHDT, CDR2 YYEEEE, per germline. V dropped 4 bases and J dropped 10; count of bases not matched to a gene: 4. The CDR3 length is 12 residues. CDR3 protein: CASSAGQGEQFF. CDR3 nucleotide sequence: TGTGCCAGCAGCGCCGGACAGGGAGAGCAGTTCTTC.

This chain uses TRBV4-3 with TRBJ2-7; 9 bases align to TRBD2. The CDR3 is made up of 16 amino acids. CDR1 is LGHNA and CDR2 is YSLEER in the germline V gene. V lost 0 bases to trimming and J lost 0 bases; unmatched junction nucleotides: 3. CDR3 DNA: TGCGCCAGCAGCCAAGAAGGGGGACTAGCCTCCTACGAGCAGTACTTC. It specifies CASSQEGGLASYEQYF.

This clonotype was detected only a few times. The V call is TRBV15, the J call TRBJ2-3, with D possibly being TRBD2 (5 bases). V dropped 2 bases and J dropped 4 bases, with 7 bases sitting between them. The germline CDR1 and CDR2 sequences are LNHNV and YYDKDF (reference sequence). This CDR3 spans 13 amino acids. CDR3 sequence reads: CATSRRGADTQYF. CDR3 DNA sequence: TGTGCCACCAGCAGACGGGGAGCAGATACGCAGTATTTT.

The chain combines TRBV6-2 or TRBV6-3 with TRBJ2-1, with D possibly being TRBD1 or TRBD2 (6 bases each). Trimming removed 4 bases from V and 4 bases from J, with 17 bases in between. The CDR3 is made up of 16 amino acids. Germline assignment: CDR1 MNHEY and CDR2 SVGEGT. CDR3 sequence reads: CASSFPFRGGYNEQFF. DNA of the CDR3: TGTGCCAGCAGTTTCCCCTTCAGAGGGGGGTACAATGAGCAGTTCTTC.

The sample holds many counts of this clonotype. J is TRBJ2-4 and V is TRBV7-2; D uncertain. The germline gives CDR1 SGHTA, CDR2 FQGNSA. V gave up 2 bases and J gave up 8 bases, with 10 bases separating them. The CDR3 extends over 13 amino acids. CDR3 nucleotides: TGTGCCAGCAGCTTATGGGCAGGCCACATTCAGTACTTC. It yields the protein CASSLWAGHIQYF.

The chain has TRBV13 and TRBJ2-1; D is ambiguous. Trimming pared 5 bases from V and 10 bases from J, leaving 15 bases between. CDR3 size: 13 residues. Germline V gives CDR1 PRHDT, CDR2 FYEKMQ (reference sequence). CDR3 loop: CASSQLGTDEQFF. The CDR3 DNA reads as TGTGCCAGCAGCCAGCTGGGTACGGACGAGCAGTTCTTC. Full variable domain (rest looked up from reference TRBV13 and TRBJ2-1): AAGVIQSPRHLIKEKRETATLKCYPIPRHDTVYWYQQGPGQDPQFLISFYEKMQSDKGSIPDRFSAQQFSDYHSELNMSSLELGDSALYFCASSQLGTDEQFFGPGTRLTVL.